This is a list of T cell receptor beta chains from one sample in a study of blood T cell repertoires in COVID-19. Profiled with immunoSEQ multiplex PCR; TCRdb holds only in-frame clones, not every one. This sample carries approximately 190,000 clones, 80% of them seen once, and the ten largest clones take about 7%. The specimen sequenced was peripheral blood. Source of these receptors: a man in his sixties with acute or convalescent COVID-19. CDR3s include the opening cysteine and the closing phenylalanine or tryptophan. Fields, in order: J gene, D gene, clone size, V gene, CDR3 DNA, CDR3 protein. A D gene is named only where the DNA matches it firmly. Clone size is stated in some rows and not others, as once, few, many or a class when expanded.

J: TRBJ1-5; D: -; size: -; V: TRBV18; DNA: TGTGCCAGCTCACCAGGGGGCGAGGGGCAGCCCCAGCATTTT; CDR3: CASSPGGEGQPQHF
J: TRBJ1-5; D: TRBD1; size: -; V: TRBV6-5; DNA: TGTGCCAGCAGTCGACAGGGTTTGAGTCAGCCCCAGCATTTT; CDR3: CASSRQGLSQPQHF
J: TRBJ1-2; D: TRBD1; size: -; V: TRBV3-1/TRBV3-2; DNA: TGTGCCAGCAGCCTAGGCGAGGGACAGGGGCTGGGTGGCTACACCTTC; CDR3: CASSLGEGQGLGGYTF
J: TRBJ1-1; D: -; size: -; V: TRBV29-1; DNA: TGCAGCCCCCCTCATTGGAGGGCTTTCTTT; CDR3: CSPPHWRAFF
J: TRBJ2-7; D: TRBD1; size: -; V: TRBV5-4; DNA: TGTGCCAGCAGCCAAGAGACAGGGAACGAGCAGTACTTC; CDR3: CASSQETGNEQYF
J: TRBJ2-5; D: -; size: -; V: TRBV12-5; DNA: TGTGCTAGTGGTTCGCAGGGGTCCAGGGAAGAGACCCAGTACTTC; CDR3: CASGSQGSREETQYF
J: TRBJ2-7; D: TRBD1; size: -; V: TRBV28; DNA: TGTGCCAGCAGTTCAACAGGGGGCTATGTCTCCTACGAGCAGTACTTC; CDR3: CASSSTGGYVSYEQYF
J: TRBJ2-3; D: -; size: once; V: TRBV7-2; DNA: TGTGCCAGCAGCTTCCATTCTCTGACAGGCCCTAGCACAGATACGCAGTATTTT; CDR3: CASSFHSLTGPSTDTQYF
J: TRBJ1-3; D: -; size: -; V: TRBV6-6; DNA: TGTGCCAGCAGTCATGGCAACACCATATATTTT; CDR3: CASSHGNTIYF
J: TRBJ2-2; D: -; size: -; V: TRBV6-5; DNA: TGTGCCAGCAGTTACTCACCCGGTTCGCTGTTTTTT; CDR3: CASSYSPGSLFF
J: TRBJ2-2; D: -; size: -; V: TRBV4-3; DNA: TGCGCCAGCAGCCCAGCAGGAGGTGCCGACGACACCGGGGAGCTGTTTTTT; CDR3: CASSPAGGADDTGELFF
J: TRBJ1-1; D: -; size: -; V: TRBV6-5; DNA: TGTGCCAGCAGTCTGGCGGAGATGAACACTGAAGCTTTCTTT; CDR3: CASSLAEMNTEAFF
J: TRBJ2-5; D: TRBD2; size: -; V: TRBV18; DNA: TGTGCCAGCTCACCTCGGGGGGGCACACAAGAGACCCAGTACTTC; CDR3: CASSPRGGTQETQYF
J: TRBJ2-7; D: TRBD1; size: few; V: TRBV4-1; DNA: TGCGCCAGCAGCAAGGGACAGGGAACCTACGAGCAGTACTTC; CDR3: CASSKGQGTYEQYF
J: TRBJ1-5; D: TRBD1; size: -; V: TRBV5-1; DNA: TGCGCCAGCAGCTTAGGGACAGGGGACAATCAGCCCCAGCATTTT; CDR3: CASSLGTGDNQPQHF